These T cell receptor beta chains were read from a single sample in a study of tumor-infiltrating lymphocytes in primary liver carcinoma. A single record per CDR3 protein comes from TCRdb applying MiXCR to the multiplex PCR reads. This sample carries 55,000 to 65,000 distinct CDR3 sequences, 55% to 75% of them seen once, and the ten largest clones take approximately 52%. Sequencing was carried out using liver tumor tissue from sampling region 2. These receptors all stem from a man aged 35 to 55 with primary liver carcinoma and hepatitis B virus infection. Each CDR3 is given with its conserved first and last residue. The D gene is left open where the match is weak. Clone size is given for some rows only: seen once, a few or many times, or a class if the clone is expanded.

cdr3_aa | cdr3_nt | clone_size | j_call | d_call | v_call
CASTRGTAINQPQHF | TGTGCCAGCACGCGGGGCACCGCAATAAATCAGCCCCAGCATTTT | many | TRBJ1-5 | NA | TRBV12-3/TRBV12-4
CASSFGPYNEQFF | TGTGCCAGCAGCTTCGGTCCTTACAATGAGCAGTTCTTC | few | TRBJ2-1 | NA | TRBV5-6
CASSWSGTEQFF | TGCGCCAGCAGCTGGAGCGGGACTGAGCAGTTCTTC | many | TRBJ2-1 | TRBD2 | TRBV5-1
CASSLVSGLVGF | TGTGCCAGCAGCTTAGTATCGGGACTAGTCGGCTTC | NA | TRBJ2-7 | TRBD2 | TRBV11-2
CSVVCIVENTEAFF | TGCAGCGTTGTTTGTATTGTGGAGAACACTGAAGCTTTCTTT | NA | TRBJ1-1 | NA | TRBV29-1
CSVFTGTSYNEQFF | TGCAGTGTTTTTACCGGGACTAGTTACAATGAGCAGTTCTTC | once | TRBJ2-1 | TRBD2 | TRBV29-1
CASSMGHITDTQYF | TGCGCCAGCAGCATGGGACACATCACAGATACGCAATATTTT | NA | TRBJ2-3 | NA | TRBV5-1
CASSTRGWYEQYF | TGTGCCAGTAGCACTAGAGGGTGGTACGAGCAGTACTTC | NA | TRBJ2-7 | NA | TRBV6-2/TRBV6-3
CASSQVGPNCYEQYF | TGCGCCAGCAGCCAAGTAGGGCCCAACTGCTACGAGCAGTACTTC | NA | TRBJ2-7 | NA | TRBV4-1
CASIRDRSNTEAFF | TGTGCCAGCATACGGGACAGGTCTAACACTGAAGCTTTCTTT | many | TRBJ1-1 | TRBD1 | TRBV12-3/TRBV12-4
CARSPQLAGGPYEQCF | TGCGCCAGGAGTCCTCAACTAGCGGGAGGGCCCTACGAGCAGTGCTTC | NA | TRBJ2-7 | TRBD2 | TRBV10-1
CASARLVVWELFF | TGTGCCAGCGCCCGGCTAGTGGTCTGGGAGCTGTTTTTT | NA | TRBJ2-2 | NA | TRBV12-3/TRBV12-4
CSVRAVGFNQPQHF | TGCAGCGTGAGAGCCGTGGGTTTCAATCAGCCCCAACATTTT | once | TRBJ1-5 | NA | TRBV29-1
CASSPNDLTQYF | TGTGCCAGCAGTCCCAATGACTTAACGCAGTATTTT | NA | TRBJ2-3 | NA | TRBV6-2/TRBV6-3
CSSSLLGFYEQYF | TGTTCCAGCAGCTTGCTGGGTTTCTACGAGCAGTACTTC | NA | TRBJ2-7 | NA | TRBV5-4
CASSQNIALAGATNTQYF | TGCGCCAGCAGCCAGAACATTGCCCTAGCGGGAGCCACCAATACGCAGTATTTT | NA | TRBJ2-3 | TRBD2 | TRBV4-1
CAIRHRGVNNSPLHF | TGTGCCATCAGGCACAGGGGGGTGAATAATTCACCCCTCCACTTC | NA | TRBJ1-6 | TRBD1 | TRBV6-5
CASSYSRGTSSKPEQFF | TGTGCCAGCAGTTACTCAAGGGGGACTAGCTCTAAGCCTGAGCAGTTCTTC | many | TRBJ2-1 | TRBD2 | TRBV6-6
CASSLISQGRETQHF | TGTGCCAGCAGCCTGATCTCACAGGGGCGAGAGACCCAGCACTTC | NA | TRBJ2-5 | TRBD1 | TRBV7-9
CASSYKGLAYANTGELFF | TGTGCCAGCAGTTACAAGGGACTAGCGTACGCGAACACCGGGGAGCTGTTTTTT | NA | TRBJ2-2 | TRBD2 | TRBV6-5
CATSGGSSYEQYF | TGTGCCACCAGTGGCGGTAGCTCCTACGAGCAGTACTTC | many | TRBJ2-7 | NA | TRBV24-1
CASSKTPGDTDEKLFF | TGTGCCAGTAGCAAGACTCCAGGAGACACAGATGAAAAACTGTTTTTT | NA | TRBJ1-4 | NA | TRBV11-2
CASSYGTDTYEQFF | TGTGCCAGCAGTTACGGGACAGATACTTATGAGCAGTTCTTC | few | TRBJ2-1 | TRBD1 | TRBV6-2/TRBV6-3
CNVEDRRHDGQYF | TGCAACGTAGAAGACAGGCGCCATGACGGGCAGTACTTC | NA | TRBJ2-7 | NA | TRBV29-1
CASTPVGGMSINQPQHF | TGTGCCAGCACCCCGGTAGGGGGCATGTCGATCAATCAGCCCCAGCATTTT | NA | TRBJ1-5 | TRBD1 | TRBV6-1
CASSEERGIKQFF | TGTGCCAGCAGTGAAGAGAGGGGCATTAAGCAGTTCTTC | few | TRBJ2-1 | NA | TRBV6-1
CASSRTGTYEQYF | TGTGCCAGCAGCCGGACAGGAACCTACGAGCAGTACTTC | many | TRBJ2-7 | TRBD1 | TRBV14
CASTRPPGSNQPQHF | TGTGCCAGCACCAGGCCGCCTGGGAGCAATCAGCCTCAGCATTTT | few | TRBJ1-5 | NA | TRBV6-2/TRBV6-3
CASSSDQASVKDTQYF | TGTGCCAGCAGCTCCGATCAGGCTAGCGTCAAAGACACCCAGTACTTC | NA | TRBJ2-5 | NA | TRBV5-4
CSVDLPMETQYF | TGCAGCGTGGACCTTCCGATGGAGACCCAGTACTTC | medium-sized | TRBJ2-5 | NA | TRBV29-1
CDSSAELVGGANAQYF | TGTGACAGCAGTGCAGAACTAGTGGGAGGGGCAAATGCGCAGTATTTT | NA | TRBJ2-3 | TRBD2 | TRBV12-3/TRBV12-4
CASSLQAGVSKDTQYF | TGTGCCAGCAGCTTACAAGCGGGAGTTAGCAAAGATACGCAGTATTTT | NA | TRBJ2-3 | TRBD2 | TRBV11-2
CASSSQELNTEAFF | TGTGCCAGCAGCTCGCAGGAATTGAACACTGAAGCTTTCTTT | NA | TRBJ1-1 | NA | TRBV5-6
CASSLEPAGSYNEQFF | TGCGCCAGCAGCTTGGAGCCAGCCGGATCCTACAATGAGCAGTTCTTC | NA | TRBJ2-1 | NA | TRBV5-1
CAGSLALGGANTEELFF | TGTGCCGGCAGCTTAGCATTAGGGGGGGCGAATACCGAGGAGCTGTTTTTT | NA | TRBJ2-2 | NA | TRBV11-2
CSVPEGSGKLFF | TGCAGCGTGCCTGAGGGGAGCGGTAAGCTGTTTTTT | NA | TRBJ2-2 | NA | TRBV29-1
CSVEVAQQETQYF | TGCAGTGTTGAAGTCGCCCAACAAGAGACCCAGTACTTC | NA | TRBJ2-5 | NA | TRBV29-1